This TCR beta chain was identified in a study of blood T cell repertoires in COVID-19. Across the whole study: PBMCs, B-cell-depleted T cells, or T cells provided the cDNA or gDNA that made up the material.

Sequencing was performed with immunoSEQ multiplex PCR; in TCRdb, only in-frame clones are kept and a portion is missing. In the table there are about 150,000 clones, approximately 80% of which are singletons. This CDR3 is 15 amino acids long. Germline V gives CDR1 MNHEY, CDR2 SVGAGI. The ends lost 5 bases at V and 5 bases at J; junction bases unmatched: 9. Source material: PBMCs or T cells enriched from blood (not recorded which). The V call is TRBV6-5, the J call TRBJ1-1; 9 bases are a match to TRBD1. The TCR comes from a man in his 70s who had been exposed to COVID-19. CDR3: CASSRTGVPQTEAFF. Here the CDR3 DNA reads TGTGCCAGCAGTCGGACAGGGGTCCCACAAACTGAAGCTTTCTTT.